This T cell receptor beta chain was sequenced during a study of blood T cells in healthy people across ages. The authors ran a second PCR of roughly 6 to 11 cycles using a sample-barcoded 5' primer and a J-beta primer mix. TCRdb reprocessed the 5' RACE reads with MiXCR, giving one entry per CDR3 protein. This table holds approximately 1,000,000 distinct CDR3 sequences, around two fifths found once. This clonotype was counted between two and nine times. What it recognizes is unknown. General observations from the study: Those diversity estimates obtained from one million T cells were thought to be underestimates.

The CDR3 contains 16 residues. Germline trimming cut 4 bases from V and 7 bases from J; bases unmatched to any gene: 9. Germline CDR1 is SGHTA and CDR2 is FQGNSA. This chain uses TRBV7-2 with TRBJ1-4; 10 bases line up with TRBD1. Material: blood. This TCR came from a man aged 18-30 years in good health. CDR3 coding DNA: TGTGCCAGCAGCTACTCACGACAGGGGGCATCTGAAAAACTGTTTTTT. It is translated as CASSYSRQGASEKLFF.